This TCR beta chain stems from a study of CD8 T cell repertoires and HIV-1 epitope variants. At the level of the study: Twenty-five autologous and known Gag and Nef epitope variant peptides each stimulated T cells separately. Control wells had CMV/EBV/flu peptides, negative Ebola AY9, or no peptide. The baseline condition was 1M T cells left uncultured.

Study findings and constraints: The assay identified only TCR beta chains of antigen-proliferating T cells.

The V end was cut by 0 bases, the J end by 7 bases, with 5 bases between. The germline gives CDR1 SGHNT, CDR2 YYREEE (reference sequence). This CDR3 comprises 12 residues. TCRdb's copy holds only in-frame clones and misses some; the assay was immunoSEQ multiplex PCR. The sample lists under 100,000 clones; roughly 80% were seen once. Regarding this clone: The antigen remains undetermined.

Input material: uncultured baseline CD8+ T cells from peripheral blood mononuclear cells (PBMCs). The rearrangement joins TRBV5-4 to TRBJ2-1; D not certain. The receptor's source is a male donor with HIV. Written as DNA, the CDR3 is TGTGCCAGCAGCTTGGAGTATAATGAGCAGTTCTTC. Its translation: CASSLEYNEQFF.